This T cell receptor (beta chain) is from a study of identical twins. The study, taken as a whole, reports: Insertions were reduced in abundant cord blood beta clonotypes but not in memory repertoires. The analysis was cross-sectional rather than longitudinal within donors.

This clonotype was seen a few times. The target antigen is unknown. TCRdb called the 5' RACE reads again in MiXCR, with one record for every CDR3 protein. The sample has 450,000 to 500,000 distinct CDR3 sequences, approximately 14% seen once. Healthy Caucasians, and only they, were the donors. There are 15 residues in the CDR3. J lost 11 bases, V lost 0 bases, and 10 bases had no gene match. These sequences were also reported in another study, on yellow fever vaccine responses in identical twins. In that study: Twins' vaccine T cell response reportedly gave the appearance of partial convergence and partial personalization.

The TCR comes from a woman aged 18-29 years in good health. Sequencing used CD4+ T cells sorted from blood. The V and J genes are TRBV12-3 or TRBV12-4 and TRBJ2-1; 7 bases match TRBD2. DNA of the CDR3: TGTGCCAGCAGTTTAGCGGGCGGGAGCCCCGAAAAGCAGTTCTTC. Its protein product is CASSLAGGSPEKQFF.